This entry lists 13 T cell receptor beta chains sequenced from one sample in a study of CD8+ T cells in alopecia areata (dated by TCRdb to 2017 to 2018). The receptor library was made with the immunoSEQ multiplex PCR assay. RNA was extracted from all samples and reverse transcribed into cDNA as template for TCR sequencing. Entries here come from immuneACCESS through TCRdb and include only in-frame sequences with V and J called. Some clones fail to appear in such tables; in the studies checked, an unresolved V gene covers under half of the shortfall, and the cause of the remainder is unknown. The sample table records some 110,000 clones; about 61% of these occur just once. The ten largest clones take up approximately 2.8% of the sample. Source material: CD4+ T cells sorted from blood. These receptors were obtained from a human donor in good health.

There are a few counts of this clone. The V call is TRBV5-1, the J call TRBJ1-2; the D is unclear. V lost 1 base to trimming and J lost 6 bases, with 7 bases between them. Germline V gene data show CDR1 as SGHRS and CDR2 as YFSETQ. The CDR3 extends over 12 amino acids. DNA for the CDR3: TGCGCCAGCAGCTTGACGCTCGATGGCTACACCTTC. Translated, it gives CASSLTLDGYTF.

The V gene is TRBV29-1, the J gene TRBJ1-1, with D unresolved. This CDR3 has 12 residues. The V end was cut by 3 bases, the J end by 4 bases, with 9 bases between. CDR1 and CDR2 from the germline V gene are SQVTM and ANQGSEA. This CDR3 reads CSVDRGSTEAFF. In DNA form, the CDR3 reads TGCAGCGTTGATCGGGGTTCCACTGAAGCTTTCTTT.

The chain joins TRBV6-5 to TRBJ2-7; TRBD2 matches at 9 bases. The CDR3 extends over 15 amino acids. V trimming: 4 bases; J trimming: 5 bases; junction bases outside the gene matches: 9. Germline CDR1 reads MNHEY; CDR2 reads SVGAGI. The CDR3 region is CASSSTGTSLDEQYF. The CDR3 nucleotides read TGTGCCAGCAGTTCAACCGGGACTAGCTTAGACGAGCAGTACTTC.

This rearrangement joins TRBV6-1 to TRBJ2-5; no reliable D call. Per the germline V gene, CDR1 is MNHNS and CDR2 is SASEGT. The CDR3 spans 12 residues. Trimming took 5 bases from V and 5 from J, leaving 9 bases between them. The CDR3 region has the DNA TGTGCCAGCAGTCCAAGACCCGAGACCCAGTACTTC. Translating it yields CASSPRPETQYF.

This clone was counted ten times or more. The gene calls are TRBV2 and TRBJ1-6, with a weak D call TRBD1 (6 bases). Trimming shortened V by 5 bases and J by 0 bases, and 11 bases separated the two germline ends. Germline CDR1 reads SNHLY; CDR2 reads FYNNEI. This CDR3 has 16 residues. In DNA, the CDR3 is TGTGCCAGCAGTTATGGACAGAGCTCCTATAATTCACCCCTCCACTTT. It codes for CASSYGQSSYNSPLHF.

The chain joins TRBV14 to TRBJ1-2; D ambiguous. V lost 4 bases and J lost 2, with 8 bases in between. The CDR3 loop spans 13 amino acids. CDR1 SGHDN and CDR2 FVKESK come from the germline V gene. The CDR3 DNA reads TGTGCCAGCAGCCCTCAGAAAAACTATGGCTACACCTTC. Amino acids: CASSPQKNYGYTF.

This clone was detected once. This chain links TRBV2 with TRBJ1-2, with D perhaps TRBD1 (6 bases). This CDR3 contains 13 residues. Germline assignment: CDR1 SNHLY and CDR2 FYNNEI. V lost 4 bases and J 2 bases, leaving 8 bases between the germline ends. CDR3 DNA: TGTGCCAGCAGTGGGACAGAAAACTATGGCTACACCTTC. It codes for CASSGTENYGYTF.

The rearrangement uses TRBV9 and TRBJ2-2, with D possibly TRBD2 on 5 matching bases. Germline V CDR1 and CDR2: SGDLS, YYNGEE. Trimming left V 4 bases short and J 1 base short, with 17 bases between. This CDR3 has 17 residues. The CDR3 region has the DNA TGTGCCAGCAGCCCGACGGGGTCGTCACTGAACACCGGGGAGCTGTTTTTT. The encoded protein is CASSPTGSSLNTGELFF. The full variable domain, with the rest looked up from reference TRBV9 and TRBJ2-2, is DSGVTQTPKHLITATGQRVTLRCSPRSGDLSVYWYQQSLDQGLQFLIQYYNGEERAKGNILERFSAQQFPDLHSELNLSSLELGDSALYFCASSPTGSSLNTGELFFGEGSRLTVL.

The chain is built from TRBV7-2 and TRBJ1-2, with 7 bases matching TRBD1. Unmatched junction bases numbered 11, after V lost 5 bases and J lost 5 bases. CDR1 is SGHTA, CDR2 FQGNSA, per germline. There are 15 residues in the CDR3. The CDR3, as DNA: TGTGCCAGCAGCCTAGGTTTCGCAGGGGGTTATGGCTACACCTTC. Its protein product is CASSLGFAGGYGYTF.

This sequence joins TRBV5-8 and TRBJ1-1; D unresolved. Trimming cost V 6 bases and J 12 bases, with 12 bases left between them. The CDR3 consists of 10 residues. The germline V gene has CDR1 SGHTS and CDR2 YDEGEE. CDR3 DNA sequence: TGTGCCAGCACCGGGTTTAGATCTTTCTTT. Protein product: CASTGFRSFF.

The chain recombines TRBV11-2 with TRBJ2-5; D is uncertain. CDR1 and CDR2 from the germline V gene are SGHAT and FQNNGV. Trimming took off 0 bases at V and 9 bases at J, with 8 bases between the two ends. The CDR3 has 12 residues. Here the CDR3 DNA reads TGTGCCAGCAGCTTAGAGGGCCGGGCCCAGTACTTC. Protein: CASSLEGRAQYF.

This clone came up a few times. V is TRBV7-8 and J is TRBJ2-1; no firm D call. The V end lost 7 bases, the J end lost 8 bases, and 24 bases lay between the germline ends. The V gene's germline CDR1 is SGHVS and CDR2 FQNEAQ. This CDR3 region has 16 residues. Here the CDR3 reads CASNSYGGRNRDEQFF. CDR3 nucleotides: TGTGCCAGCAATTCCTACGGCGGTCGAAATCGGGATGAGCAGTTCTTC.

The chain carries TRBV7-2 and TRBJ2-5; D remains unclear. The V gene's germline CDR1 is SGHTA and CDR2 FQGNSA. Trimming left V 1 base short and J 5 bases short, with 14 bases between. The CDR3 contains 15 residues. Here the CDR3 DNA reads TGTGCCAGCAGCTTAGGAAACCCTCCCAGGGAGACCCAGTACTTC. This encodes CASSLGNPPRETQYF.